This T cell receptor (beta chain) was identified in a study of cytomegalovirus exposure and HLA in healthy donors. In the study overall: The 110 or so validation repertoires used a platform that matched the one used for the approximately 700 first-cohort repertoires, as a later analysis reported.

This table comes from immunoSEQ multiplex PCR, and its TCRdb copy is limited to in-frame clones, with some not included. The sample has about 49,000 clones, approximately 90% seen once. For this clone: Its antigen is still unknown.

Study-level findings and limits: The investigators catalogued 150 to 200 TCR beta chains as cytomegalovirus-associated. Three chains tied to CMV proved CMV antigen-specific in vitro. Usually a TCR sequence was rare, but some public TCRs were found in many donors.

The CDR3 spans 15 residues. Trimming removed 0 bases from V and 2 bases from J, with 8 bases in between. Germline CDR1 and CDR2: SGDLS and YYNGEE. This clonotype originated in a man between 18 and 35 years old in good health and CMV-seronegative. Sequenced sample: PBMCs. This chain uses TRBV9 with TRBJ2-2; D unclear. DNA for the CDR3: TGTGCCAGCAGCGTAGGGCTGGCCAACACCGGGGAGCTGTTTTTT. This encodes CASSVGLANTGELFF. The variable domain in full, completed from reference TRBV9 and TRBJ2-2, reads DSGVTQTPKHLITATGQRVTLRCSPRSGDLSVYWYQQSLDQGLQFLIQYYNGEERAKGNILERFSAQQFPDLHSELNLSSLELGDSALYFCASSVGLANTGELFFGEGSRLTVL.